These T cell receptor beta chains were read from a single sample in a study of tumor-infiltrating lymphocytes in primary liver carcinoma. TCRdb re-called the multiplex PCR reads with MiXCR, one entry per CDR3 protein. This sample yields hundreds of thousands of distinct CDR3 sequences, of which 55% to 65% are seen a single time; about 9.4% belongs to the top ten. Sequenced material: peripheral blood. All receptors come from a man aged 35-49 years with primary liver carcinoma and hepatitis B virus infection. Both conserved end residues are trimmed from each CDR3. The order of the fields is J gene, clone size, V gene, CDR3 protein. A row's size may be missing; if present it is once, few, many or a size class.

J: TRBJ1-1
size: NA
V: TRBV12-5
CDR3: ASGLVLGTANTEAF

J: TRBJ2-5
size: NA
V: TRBV21-1
CDR3: ASARGDSQETQY

J: TRBJ2-7
size: few
V: TRBV30
CDR3: AWSASSYEQY

J: TRBJ2-7
size: NA
V: TRBV11-1
CDR3: ASSSREGLGDEQY

J: TRBJ1-2
size: NA
V: TRBV6-1
CDR3: ASSEDGYSYGYT

J: TRBJ2-1
size: many
V: TRBV29-1
CDR3: SVALAGLYNEQF

J: TRBJ2-3
size: NA
V: TRBV23-1
CDR3: ASSHLRLTGDTEY

J: TRBJ1-1
size: few
V: TRBV7-9
CDR3: ASSLAGRSMNTEAF

J: TRBJ1-2
size: few
V: TRBV2
CDR3: ASRDGNYGYT

J: TRBJ2-7
size: many
V: TRBV6-1
CDR3: ASKSLGQGAGEQY

J: TRBJ2-1
size: NA
V: TRBV28
CDR3: ASSPTRGRYNEQS

J: TRBJ2-1
size: NA
V: TRBV29-1
CDR3: SFPLAATYNEQF

J: TRBJ2-1
size: NA
V: TRBV6-2/TRBV6-3
CDR3: ASRTPGLAGANGQF

J: TRBJ2-1
size: few
V: TRBV5-1
CDR3: ASSLASGRDSYDEQF

J: TRBJ1-2
size: few
V: TRBV5-6
CDR3: ASSLVGRGDGYT

J: TRBJ2-1
size: many
V: TRBV6-5
CDR3: ASSLQGSYNEQF

J: TRBJ2-5
size: few
V: TRBV5-6
CDR3: ASSWGRLAQETQY

J: TRBJ1-1
size: NA
V: TRBV6-1
CDR3: ASSSRGTGGEEAF

J: TRBJ2-6
size: NA
V: TRBV11-2
CDR3: ASSLDRAGANFLT

J: TRBJ1-6
size: NA
V: TRBV5-4
CDR3: ASSLSSYNSPLH

J: TRBJ2-7
size: NA
V: TRBV7-9
CDR3: ASSWGSKGYEQY

J: TRBJ1-2
size: NA
V: TRBV7-9
CDR3: ASSQGLGYEGYT